These 17 T cell receptor beta chains share one sample of origin, sequenced in a study of beta chain features in type 1 diabetes. Study outcomes and limitations: Shorter TCRB CDR3s, moderately but significantly so, marked every one of the four CD4+ subsets in Type 1 diabetes patients.

Of the isolated RNA, all was reverse transcribed, and so the sequenced material was expressed TCRB transcripts. Profiling relied on immunoSEQ multiplex PCR, and the TCRdb table lists in-frame clones only, not all of them. The table includes roughly 340,000 clones, 10% to 15% detected once. Antigens for these TCRs are unknown. The specimen was naive CD4+ T cells from blood. All receptors come from a woman under 30 with type 1 diabetes.

This rearrangement joins TRBV30 to TRBJ1-1; a possible D gene is TRBD1 (5 bases). Germline lookup yields CDR1 GTSNPN and CDR2 SVGIG (reference sequence). CDR3 length: 11 amino acids. V dropped 5 bases and J dropped 4 bases, with 8 bases sitting between them. For the CDR3, the DNA is TGTGCCTGGGGCAGGGTCACTGAAGCTTTCTTT. Its protein product is CAWGRVTEAFF.

The rearrangement joins TRBV4-3 to TRBJ2-5; 11 bases agree with TRBD1. The V gene end was trimmed by 1 base and the J gene end by 5 bases; junction bases not matched to a gene: 3. Germline CDR1 is LGHNA and CDR2 is YSLEER. This CDR3 contains 15 residues. CDR3 sequence (DNA): TGCGCCAGCAGCCAAGGTTGGACAGGGGGCGAGACCCAGTACTTC. Translated, it gives CASSQGWTGGETQYF.

This clone was counted a few times. V gene TRBV29-1 combines with J gene TRBJ1-2; no definite D call. V was shortened by 7 bases and J by 7 bases, with 19 bases between the two germline ends. The CDR3 runs 13 residues. Germline V CDR1 and CDR2: SQVTM, ANQGSEA. The chain's CDR3 is CSAAPSSGGGYTF. CDR3 in DNA: TGCAGCGCCGCCCCTTCGTCGGGAGGTGGCTACACCTTC.

J is TRBJ1-5 and V is TRBV5-6, with unresolved D. This CDR3 spans 15 amino acids. V lost 4 bases to trimming and J lost 6 bases, with 17 bases between them. Germline V gene data show CDR1 as SGHDT and CDR2 as YYEEEE. In DNA, the CDR3 is TGTGCCAGCAGCCCGAAGGGAGACTGGAGTCAGCCCCAGCATTTT. Translating it yields CASSPKGDWSQPQHF.

This chain connects TRBV7-9 to TRBJ2-3; 9 bases match TRBD1. V shed 6 bases and J 2 bases; nucleotides not matched to a gene: 6. The CDR3 length is 15 residues. In germline, CDR1 is SEHNR, CDR2 FQNEAQ (reference sequence). Written as DNA, the CDR3 is TGTGCCAGCAGACAGGACAGGGGTTTCACAGATACGCAGTATTTT. Protein: CASRQDRGFTDTQYF. Filled out from reference TRBV7-9 and TRBJ2-3, the complete variable domain reads DTGVSQNPRHKITKRGQNVTFRCDPISEHNRLYWYRQTLGQGPEFLTYFQNEAQLEKSRLLSDRFSAERPKGSFSTLEIQRTEQGDSAMYLCASRQDRGFTDTQYFGPGTRLTVL.

This clone was seen a handful of times. This rearrangement joins TRBV18 to TRBJ1-1; 7 bases fit TRBD1. Germline V gene sequence: CDR1 KGHSH, CDR2 LQKENI. The CDR3 spans 16 residues. After removal of 3 bases from V and 1 base from J, the junction contained 8 bases not matched to a gene. In nucleotides, the CDR3 is TGTGCCAGCTCACCTAGACAGGGCATGGGGAACACTGAAGCTTTCTTT. This encodes CASSPRQGMGNTEAFF.

This clone was seen a few times. This chain links TRBV7-9 with TRBJ2-3; perhaps TRBD1 as D (6 bases). The CDR3 is 15 amino acids. Between the trimmed V and J ends, which lost 3 bases and 3 bases, there was a span of 13 bases. Germline-derived CDR1 and CDR2 are SEHNR and FQNEAQ (reference sequence). CDR3 DNA: TGTGCCAGCAGCTTCGGGGCAGGGGCAACAGATACGCAGTATTTT. Protein product: CASSFGAGATDTQYF.

This clone came up a few times. Here the CDR3 DNA reads TGTGCCAGCAGCCCCACGGGAGGGGGAGCTTTCTTT. This gives the protein CASSPTGGGAFF. The V gene is TRBV7-2, the J gene TRBJ1-1; TRBD1 is a possible D gene (6 bases). The CDR3 sequence is 12 residues long. Germline CDR1 SGHTA, CDR2 FQGNSA. V shed 5 bases and J shed 10 bases, with 14 bases lying between them.

In its sample, this clone was seen a few times. V gene TRBV19 combines with J gene TRBJ2-6; tentative D call: TRBD1 (5 bases). CDR1 is LNHDA, CDR2 SQIVND, per germline (reference sequence). The CDR3 is 15 residues long. The V end was cut by 5 bases, the J end by 3 bases, with 11 bases between. As DNA, the CDR3 is TGTGCCAGTAGTCCACAGGACCTTGGGGCCAACGTCCTGACTTTC. Translated: CASSPQDLGANVLTF.

This clone appeared a single time. This chain links TRBV4-2 with TRBJ2-7; 7 nucleotides align to TRBD2. Germline V gives CDR1 LGHNA, CDR2 YNFKEQ. This CDR3 spans 15 amino acids. Trimming took 1 base from V and 5 from J; bases not matched to a gene: 8. CDR3 residues: CASSQGRPRGDEQYF. The CDR3 DNA sequence: TGTGCCAGCAGCCAAGGAAGACCTCGGGGGGACGAGCAGTACTTC.

Only a few counts were recorded for this clone. The chain has TRBV11-2 and TRBJ1-2, with D uncertain. The CDR3 runs to 14 residues. Germline CDR1 SGHAT, CDR2 FQNNGV. V was cut by 3 bases and J by 4 bases, with 12 bases left in between. As DNA, the CDR3 is TGTGCCAGCAGCTTGCCCTCAACAAGCTATGGCTACACCTTC. Its protein product is CASSLPSTSYGYTF.

The chain uses TRBV18 and TRBJ1-5; D not resolved. Germline values: CDR1 KGHSH, CDR2 LQKENI. This CDR3 is built from 13 residues. Trimming took off 3 bases at V and 11 bases at J, with 14 bases between the two ends. CDR3 sequence (DNA): TGTGCCAGCTCACCCGAGACCCGCCGGGCCCAGCATTTT. Encoded protein: CASSPETRRAQHF.

This clone was detected a few times. V usage is TRBV5-4 and J usage is TRBJ2-1; 7 bases align to TRBD1. The CDR3 totals 15 residues. The junction had 5 bases not matched to a gene; V was cut back by 1 base and J by 4 bases. The germline gives CDR1 SGHNT, CDR2 YYREEE (reference sequence). In nucleotides, the CDR3 is TGTGCCAGCAGCTTGCAAGCCAGGGGGTACAATGAGCAGTTCTTC. It encodes CASSLQARGYNEQFF.

This chain connects TRBV5-6 to TRBJ2-7; D gene ambiguous. V was clipped by 0 bases and J by 4 bases, with 2 bases between them. The germline V gene encodes CDR1 SGHDT and CDR2 YYEEEE. This CDR3 has 11 amino acids. The CDR3 sequence: CASSLAYEQYF. In nucleotides, the CDR3 is TGTGCCAGCAGCTTGGCATACGAGCAGTACTTC.

Note on this clone: The same CDR3 arises from other DNA sequences in this sample as well. The chain employs TRBV18 and TRBJ1-5, with unresolved D. Germline V gene lookup returns CDR1 KGHSH and CDR2 LQKENI. V was clipped by 2 bases and J by 5 bases, with 7 bases between them. The length of the CDR3 is 13 residues. CDR3 residues: CASSPSGDQPQHF. In DNA, the CDR3 is TGTGCCAGCTCACCATCCGGGGATCAGCCCCAGCATTTT. Complete variable domain (other parts from reference TRBV18 and TRBJ1-5): NAGVMQNPRHLVRRRGQEARLRCSPMKGHSHVYWYRQLPEEGLKFMVYLQKENIIDESGMPKERFSAEFPKEGPSILRIQQVVRGDSAAYFCASSPSGDQPQHFGDGTRLSIL.

This chain joins TRBV5-6 and TRBJ1-1, with 7 bases aligning to TRBD1. V dropped 1 base and J dropped 6; count of bases not matched to a gene: 6. This CDR3 contains 14 residues. Germline V gene lookup returns CDR1 SGHDT and CDR2 YYEEEE. The CDR3 DNA sequence: TGTGCCAGCAGCTTGAGGGACAGTATGTCTGAAGCTTTCTTT. Its translation is CASSLRDSMSEAFF.

The CDR3 bases are TGTGCCAGCATTGGACAGGTGAACACTGAAGCTTTCTTT. Amino acids: CASIGQVNTEAFF. V and J are TRBV25-1 and TRBJ1-1; 7 bases match TRBD1. Germline assignment: CDR1 MGHDK and CDR2 SYGVNS. This CDR3 region has 13 residues. V was clipped by 7 bases and J by 0 bases; unmatched bases: 2.